This T cell receptor (beta chain) is drawn from a study of shared clonotypes between healthy human individuals. Per germline, CDR1 MGHDK and CDR2 SYGVNS. The CDR3 covers 13 residues. V shed 6 bases and J shed 5 bases, with 13 bases lying between them. TCRdb's table, derived via immunoSEQ multiplex PCR, lists solely in-frame clones and lacks some. The table lists around 2.3 million clones, about 94% of them singletons. Only Caucasian adults living in Nashville, Tennessee served as donors. CD45RA+ naive and CD45RA-negative memory subsets were separated from CD4+ cells. The TCR sequence derives from a man aged 18 to 29 in good health. Material for sequencing was naive CD4+ T cells sorted from blood. Noted subset: CD45RA+ positively selected. The rearrangement links TRBV25-1 to TRBJ1-1, with D uncertain. CDR3 DNA sequence: TGTGCCAGCAGCATCAACCTTGGGACTGAAGCTTTCTTT. This translates into CASSINLGTEAFF.